This TCR beta chain comes out of a study of molecular identifiers for immune sequencing clone quantification. Overall study: The replicate experiment used RNA from roughly 21,000 or 96,000 naive CD8 cells. This RNA was split into five aliquots, and four of them were sequenced. Points from the study as a whole: For effector cells, clones above 20 RNA copies held over 98% of molecules; for naive cells, under 1%. Spiked Jurkat TCR RNA from one cell was reportedly detectable among under 1.2 million naive cells.

Germline V gene sequence: CDR1 MDHEN, CDR2 SYDVKM. Trimming removed 7 bases at V and 2 bases at J, with 18 bases between. The CDR3 is made up of 15 amino acids. Bulk TCR libraries were made with methods that had been previously described and with listed TCR primers. TCRdb independently ran MiXCR on the PCR reads; one entry per CDR3 protein. The sample consists of about 100,000 distinct CDR3 sequences, roughly 38% of them appearing once. In this sample, this clonotype turned up many times. Its cognate antigen is unknown. The receptor's source is a human donor in good health. Some libraries in this study had Jurkat cell RNA spiked in. Sequencing used naive CD8+ T cells from blood, with Jurkat cell RNA spiked in. As to subset: FACS-sorted CD8+CD4-CCR7+CD45RA+ naive T cells. This rearrangement joins TRBV28 to TRBJ2-7; perhaps D is TRBD1 or TRBD2 (5 bases each). CDR3 DNA: TGTGCCAGCACCCTATCAAGGGACCGACCCTACGAGCAGTACTTC. It specifies CASTLSRDRPYEQYF.